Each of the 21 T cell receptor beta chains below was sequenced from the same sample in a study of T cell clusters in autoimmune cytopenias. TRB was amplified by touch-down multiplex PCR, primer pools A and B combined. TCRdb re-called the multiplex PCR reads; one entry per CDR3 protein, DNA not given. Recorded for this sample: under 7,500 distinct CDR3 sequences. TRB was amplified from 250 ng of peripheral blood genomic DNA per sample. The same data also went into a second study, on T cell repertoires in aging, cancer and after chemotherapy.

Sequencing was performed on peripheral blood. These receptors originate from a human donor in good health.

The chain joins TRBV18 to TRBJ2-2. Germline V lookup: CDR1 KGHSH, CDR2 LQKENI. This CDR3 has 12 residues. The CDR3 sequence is CASSARDGELFF. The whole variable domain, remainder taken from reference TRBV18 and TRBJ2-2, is NAGVMQNPRHLVRRRGQEARLRCSPMKGHSHVYWYRQLPEEGLKFMVYLQKENIIDESGMPKERFSAEFPKEGPSILRIQQVVRGDSAAYFCASSARDGELFFGEGSRLTVL.

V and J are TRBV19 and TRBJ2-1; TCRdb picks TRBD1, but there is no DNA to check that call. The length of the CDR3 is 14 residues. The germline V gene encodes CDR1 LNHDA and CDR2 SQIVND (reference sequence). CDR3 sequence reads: CASSKDRDTDEQFF. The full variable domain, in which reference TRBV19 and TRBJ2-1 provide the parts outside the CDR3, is DGGITQSPKYLFRKEGQNVTLSCEQNLNHDAMYWYRQDPGQGLRLIYYSQIVNDFQKGDIAEGYSVSREKKESFPLTVTSAQKNPTAFYLCASSKDRDTDEQFFGPGTRLTVL.

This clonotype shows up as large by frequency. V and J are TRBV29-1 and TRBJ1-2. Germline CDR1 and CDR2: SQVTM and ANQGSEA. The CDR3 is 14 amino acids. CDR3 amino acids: CSVEGAGLNYGYTF.

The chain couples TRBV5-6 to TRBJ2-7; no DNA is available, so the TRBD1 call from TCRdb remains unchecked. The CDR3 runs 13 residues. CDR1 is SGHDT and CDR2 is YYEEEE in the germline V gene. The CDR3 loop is CASRARDGYEQYF.

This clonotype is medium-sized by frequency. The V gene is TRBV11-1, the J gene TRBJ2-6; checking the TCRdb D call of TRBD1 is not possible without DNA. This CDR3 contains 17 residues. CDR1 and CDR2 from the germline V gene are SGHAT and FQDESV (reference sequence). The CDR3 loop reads CASSSDRENSGANVLTF.

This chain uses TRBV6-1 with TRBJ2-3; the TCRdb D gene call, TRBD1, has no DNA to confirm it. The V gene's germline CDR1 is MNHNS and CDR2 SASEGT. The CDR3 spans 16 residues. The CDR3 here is CASSALDSWTTDTQYF.

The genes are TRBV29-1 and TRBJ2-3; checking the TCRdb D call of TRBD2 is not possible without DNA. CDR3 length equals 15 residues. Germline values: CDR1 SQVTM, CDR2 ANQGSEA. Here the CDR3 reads CSVGRETSGTDTQYF.

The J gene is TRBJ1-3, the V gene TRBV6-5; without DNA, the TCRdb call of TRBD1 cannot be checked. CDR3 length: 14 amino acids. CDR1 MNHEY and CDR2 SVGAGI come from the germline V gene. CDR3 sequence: CASRSTGTGNTIYF.

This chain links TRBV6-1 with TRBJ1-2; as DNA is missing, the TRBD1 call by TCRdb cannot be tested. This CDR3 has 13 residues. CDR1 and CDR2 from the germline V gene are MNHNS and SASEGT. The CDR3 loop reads CASSKTGDYGYTF.

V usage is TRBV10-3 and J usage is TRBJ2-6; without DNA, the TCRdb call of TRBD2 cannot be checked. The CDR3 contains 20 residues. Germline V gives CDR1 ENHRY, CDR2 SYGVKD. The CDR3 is CAINTGTSGEITSGANVLTF.

The chain's CDR3 is CASSSPAGAYNEQFF. This chain links TRBV6-5 with TRBJ2-1; lacking DNA, the TRBD2 call made by TCRdb goes unchecked. The CDR3 is made up of 15 amino acids. Per germline, CDR1 MNHEY and CDR2 SVGAGI.

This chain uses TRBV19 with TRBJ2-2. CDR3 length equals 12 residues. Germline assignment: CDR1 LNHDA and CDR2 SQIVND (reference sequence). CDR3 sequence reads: CASNLRTGELFF.

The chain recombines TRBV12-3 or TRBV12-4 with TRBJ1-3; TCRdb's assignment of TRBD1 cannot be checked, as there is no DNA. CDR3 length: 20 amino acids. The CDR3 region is CASSYLTPGPTGASGNTIYF.

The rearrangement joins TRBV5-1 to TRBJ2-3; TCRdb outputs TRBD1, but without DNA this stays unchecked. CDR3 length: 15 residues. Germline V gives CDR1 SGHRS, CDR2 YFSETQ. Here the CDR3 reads CASAPTGSRTDTQYF.

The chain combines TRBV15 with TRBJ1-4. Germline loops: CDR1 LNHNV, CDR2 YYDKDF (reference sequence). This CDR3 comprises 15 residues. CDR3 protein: CATSRDVGTNEKLFF.

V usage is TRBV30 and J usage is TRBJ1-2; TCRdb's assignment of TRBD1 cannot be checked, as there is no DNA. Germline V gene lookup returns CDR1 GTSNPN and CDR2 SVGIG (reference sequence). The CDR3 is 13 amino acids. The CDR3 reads CAWSGTDRGYYTF.

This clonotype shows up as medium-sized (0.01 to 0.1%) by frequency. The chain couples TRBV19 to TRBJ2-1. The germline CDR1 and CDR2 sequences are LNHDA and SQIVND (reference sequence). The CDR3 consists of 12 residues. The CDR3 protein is CATRTTYNEQFF.

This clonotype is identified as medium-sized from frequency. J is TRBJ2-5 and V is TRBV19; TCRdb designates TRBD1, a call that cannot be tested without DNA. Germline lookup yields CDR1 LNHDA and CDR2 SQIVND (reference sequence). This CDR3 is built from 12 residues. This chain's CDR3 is CASSIQGKGQYF.

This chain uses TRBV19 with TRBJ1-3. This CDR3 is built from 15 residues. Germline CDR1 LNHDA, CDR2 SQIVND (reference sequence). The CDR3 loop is CASSIETSSGNTIYF.

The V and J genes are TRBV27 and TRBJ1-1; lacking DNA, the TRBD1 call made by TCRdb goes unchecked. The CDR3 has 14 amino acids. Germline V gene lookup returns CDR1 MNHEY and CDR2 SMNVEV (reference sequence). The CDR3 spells CASRDRGMDTEAFF.

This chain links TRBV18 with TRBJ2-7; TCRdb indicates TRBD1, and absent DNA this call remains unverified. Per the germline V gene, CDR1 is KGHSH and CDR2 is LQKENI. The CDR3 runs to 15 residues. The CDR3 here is CASSPPSTGGYEQYF.